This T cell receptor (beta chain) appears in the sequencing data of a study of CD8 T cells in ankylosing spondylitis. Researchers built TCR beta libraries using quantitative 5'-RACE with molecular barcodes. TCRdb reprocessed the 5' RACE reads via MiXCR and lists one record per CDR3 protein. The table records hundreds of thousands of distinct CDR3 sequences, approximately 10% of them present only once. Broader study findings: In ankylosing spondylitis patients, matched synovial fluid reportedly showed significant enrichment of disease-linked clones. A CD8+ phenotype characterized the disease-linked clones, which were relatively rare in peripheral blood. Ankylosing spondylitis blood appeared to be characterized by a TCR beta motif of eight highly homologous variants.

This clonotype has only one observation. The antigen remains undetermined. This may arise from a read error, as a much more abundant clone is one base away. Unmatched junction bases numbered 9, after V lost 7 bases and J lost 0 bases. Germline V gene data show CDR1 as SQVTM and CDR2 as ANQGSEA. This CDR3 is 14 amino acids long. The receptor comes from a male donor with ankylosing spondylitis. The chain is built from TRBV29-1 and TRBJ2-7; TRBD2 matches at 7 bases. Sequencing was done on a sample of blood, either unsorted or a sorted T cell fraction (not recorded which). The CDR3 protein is CSAHLADSSYEQYF. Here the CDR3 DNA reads TGCAGCGCTCATCTAGCGGATTCCTCCTACGAGCAGTACTTC.